Many counts were recorded for the clone carrying this T cell receptor beta chain. Antigen: not known. Trimming cost V 4 bases and J 6 bases, with 16 bases left between them. This CDR3 has 15 residues. The sample originates from a study of T cell repertoires in cytomegalovirus infection. TCRdb redid the calling of the reads with MiXCR, one entry per CDR3 protein. The table includes approximately 550,000 distinct CDR3 sequences, approximately 15% detected once. Regarding the study as a whole: Cumulative frequency (of public TCR beta family members) identified carriers of CMV plus the relevant HLA. Clonotype analysis showed dominance of the ex vivo response by HLA-C-restricted CMV-specific TCR beta clonotypes.

V is TRBV12-3 or TRBV12-4 and J is TRBJ2-1; possible D gene TRBD2, 6 bases. The sample taken for sequencing was CD8+ T cells from PBMCs. This clonotype was obtained from a human donor in good health (CMV status not recorded). Some clones in this sample may be carry-over from other donors' samples. The CDR3 loop reads CASSSLHEGGNEQFF. The DNA of the CDR3 is TGTGCCAGCAGTTCTCTTCACGAGGGAGGCAATGAGCAGTTCTTC.